Included here is one T cell receptor beta chain sequence, with context. The antigen this receptor binds is unknown. Base qualities are not provided; no much larger clone lies one nucleotide away. The sample's treatment or condition, from its label and the paper: oral pan-JAK inhibitor, 5-10 mg twice daily. Lesional scalp punch biopsies and peripheral blood were collected from alopecia areata patients. PBMCs were isolated by density centrifugation and stained for CD3, CD4 and CD8, and CD4+ and CD8+ T cells were sorted on a FACSAria. The data belong to a study of CD8+ T cells in alopecia areata (dated by TCRdb to about 2018). Regarding the complete study: The treated patients, all with moderate-to-severe alopecia areata, were enrolled in an open-label pilot trial of oral tofacitinib given at 5 to 10 mg twice daily. TCRbeta CDR3 regions were amplified by immunoSEQ multiplex PCR using 35 Vbeta forward and 13 Jbeta reverse primers. In humans, TCRbeta sequencing was performed on scalp tissue and on sorted CD4+ and CD8+ peripheral blood T cells from healthy controls and from patients with patchy or totalis/universalis alopecia areata. Scalp clonality was compared among normal scalp (n=4), patchy alopecia areata scalp (n=8), and alopecia totalis/universalis scalp (n=8). Biopsies were taken from tofacitinib-treated patients at baseline and at 4 and 24 weeks of treatment, and a later scalp biopsy was taken in several of the tofacitinib-treated patients. In both human patients and the C3H/HeJ mouse model, the study applied high-throughput TCRbeta sequencing to look at T cell clonal expansion in alopecia areata. Tofacitinib was given for 6 to 18 months, followed by 6 months of follow-up off drug to assess delayed response and recurrence. Disease severity in treated patients was measured with the SALT score, which quantifies the percentage of affected scalp surface area. RNA was obtained with the PAXgene miRNA kit for fixed scalp, the miRNeasy kit for PBMCs, and the RNeasy kit for mouse skin. Here is what the overall study found, with its caveats: Compared with mice, TCR sequences shared between patients were less clear, possibly partly because of HLA diversity across the patient population. Unlike mouse skin, where gammadelta T cells dominate, normal human skin contains resident alphabeta T cells that get sequenced too, which complicates analysis of the scalp TCR repertoire. Many expanded lesional clones were found to persist in scalp and blood during tofacitinib treatment, and relapse after treatment cessation may be partly explained by this persistence. Because the treated cohort was small and had just a single nonresponder, larger studies are needed to establish links between baseline CD8+ expansion and response. Lesional scalp, especially in alopecia totalis/universalis, showed higher clonality and more expanded CD8+ clones than normal scalp, suggesting antigenic drive. Tofacitinib significantly lowered scalp clonality and the number of expanded CD8+ clones among the top 100 scalp clones.

The library was generated by the immunoSEQ multiplex PCR assay. RNA was extracted from all samples and reverse transcribed into cDNA as template for TCR sequencing. SuperScript III was used to make first-strand cDNA, primed with a 2:1 mix of oligo-dT and random hexamers. A synthetic immune receptor repertoire was used to gauge amplification bias, and whatever bias remained was removed computationally. For the original study's pipeline: Raw reads were preprocessed to remove errors, and CDR3 was defined by IMGT conventions from the conserved cysteine to phenylalanine. Clonality was computed as 1 minus the Shannon entropy, with the entropy normalized by log2 of the number of productive unique TCRs. CD4 or CD8 identity of scalp clones was inferred by cross-referencing scalp TCRbeta sequences with sorted blood CD4 and CD8 repertoires. As stored in TCRdb, this immuneACCESS dataset retains in-frame rearrangements with V and J assigned. A fraction of the clones does not appear; measured against another copy, unresolved V genes explain less than half of the discrepancy, and the remainder lacks a known reason. The V and J calls and clone size are taken from that table; D and trimming were inferred from the DNA. This sample lists roughly 280,000 clones; about three fifths were detected once. More than 0.85% of the sample belongs to the ten largest clones.

V loses 5 bases, J loses 0 bases, and the germline ends lie 11 bases apart. There are 15 amino acids in the CDR3, from cysteine to phenylalanine inclusive. Only the CDR3 region is kept as DNA, spanning 45 bases read in frame from base 1. Looking up the germline V gene yields CDR1 SGHTA and CDR2 FQGTGA. This receptor was identified in a human donor with alopecia areata. The sequence joins TRBV7-3 to TRBJ1-3; the D gene lacks a confident call. The material sequenced was CD4+ T cells sorted from blood, taken around week 52, from a patient treated with tofacitinib. CDR3 reads: CASSPFGASGNTIYF. The DNA sequence follows: TGTGCCAGCAGCCCCTTTGGAGCCTCTGGAAACACCATATATTTT.